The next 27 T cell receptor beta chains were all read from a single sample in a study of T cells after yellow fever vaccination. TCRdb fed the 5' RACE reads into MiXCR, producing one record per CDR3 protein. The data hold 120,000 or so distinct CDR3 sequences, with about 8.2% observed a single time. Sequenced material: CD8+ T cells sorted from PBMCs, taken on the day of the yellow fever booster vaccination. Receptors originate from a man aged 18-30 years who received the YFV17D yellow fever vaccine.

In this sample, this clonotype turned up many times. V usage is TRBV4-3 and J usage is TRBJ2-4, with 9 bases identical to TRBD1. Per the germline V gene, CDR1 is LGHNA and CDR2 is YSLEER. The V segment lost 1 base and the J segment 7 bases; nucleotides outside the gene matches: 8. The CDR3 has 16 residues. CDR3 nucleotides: TGCGCCAGCAGCCAAGGACCGGGGACAGGGATCAACATTCAGTACTTC. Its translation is CASSQGPGTGINIQYF.

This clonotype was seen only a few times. CDR3 nucleotide sequence: TGTGCCAGCAATTCGGGACAGATGGTTACTAACTATGGCTACACCTTC. It specifies CASNSGQMVTNYGYTF. This rearrangement joins TRBV6-2 or TRBV6-3 to TRBJ1-2, with 7 nucleotides matching TRBD1. V lost 7 bases to trimming and J lost 0 bases; unmatched junction nucleotides: 11. The CDR3 has 16 amino acids. Germline V lookup: CDR1 MNHEY, CDR2 SVGEGT.

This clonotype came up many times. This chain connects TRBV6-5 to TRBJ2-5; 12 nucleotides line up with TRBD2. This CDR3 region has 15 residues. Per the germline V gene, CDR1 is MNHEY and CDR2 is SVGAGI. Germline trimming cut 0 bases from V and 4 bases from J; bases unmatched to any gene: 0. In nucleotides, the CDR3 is TGTGCCAGCAGTTACTCGACTAGCGGGGGAGAGACCCAGTACTTC. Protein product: CASSYSTSGGETQYF.

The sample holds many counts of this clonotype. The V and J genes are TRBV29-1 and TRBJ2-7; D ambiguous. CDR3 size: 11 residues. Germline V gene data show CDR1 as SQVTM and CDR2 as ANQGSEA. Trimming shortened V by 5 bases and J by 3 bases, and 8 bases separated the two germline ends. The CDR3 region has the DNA TGCAGCGTTAGTCAGAACTACGAGCAGTACTTC. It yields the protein CSVSQNYEQYF.

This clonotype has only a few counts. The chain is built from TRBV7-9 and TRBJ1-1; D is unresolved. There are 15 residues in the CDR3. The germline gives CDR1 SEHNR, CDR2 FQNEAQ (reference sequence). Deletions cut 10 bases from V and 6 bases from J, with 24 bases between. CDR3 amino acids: CAILITGPATPEAFF. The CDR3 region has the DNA TGTGCCATCCTAATTACCGGGCCGGCAACTCCTGAAGCTTTCTTT.

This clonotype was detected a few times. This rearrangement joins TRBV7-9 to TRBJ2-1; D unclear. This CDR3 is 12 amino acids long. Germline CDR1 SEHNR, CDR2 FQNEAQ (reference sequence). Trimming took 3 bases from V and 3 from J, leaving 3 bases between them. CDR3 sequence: CASSLNYNEQFF. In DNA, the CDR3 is TGTGCCAGCAGCTTGAACTACAATGAGCAGTTCTTC.

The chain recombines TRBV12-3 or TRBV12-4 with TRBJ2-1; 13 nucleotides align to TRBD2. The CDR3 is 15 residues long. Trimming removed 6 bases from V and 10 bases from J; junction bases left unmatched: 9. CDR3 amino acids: CASRLTSGGVSEQFF. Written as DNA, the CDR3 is TGTGCCAGCAGACTAACTAGCGGGGGGGTCAGCGAGCAGTTCTTC.

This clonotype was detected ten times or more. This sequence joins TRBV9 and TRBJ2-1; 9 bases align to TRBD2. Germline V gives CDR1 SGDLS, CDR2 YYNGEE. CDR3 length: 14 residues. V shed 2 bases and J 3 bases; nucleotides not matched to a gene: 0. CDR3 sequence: CASSVSGGYNEQFF. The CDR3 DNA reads TGTGCCAGCAGCGTTAGCGGGGGCTACAATGAGCAGTTCTTC.

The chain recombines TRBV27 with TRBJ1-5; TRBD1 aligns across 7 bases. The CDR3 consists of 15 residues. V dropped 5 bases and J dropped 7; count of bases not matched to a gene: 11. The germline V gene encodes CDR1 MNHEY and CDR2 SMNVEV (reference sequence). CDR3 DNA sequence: TGTGCCAGCAGTACCAAGACAGGGTGGCGGCAGCCCCAGCATTTT. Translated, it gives CASSTKTGWRQPQHF.

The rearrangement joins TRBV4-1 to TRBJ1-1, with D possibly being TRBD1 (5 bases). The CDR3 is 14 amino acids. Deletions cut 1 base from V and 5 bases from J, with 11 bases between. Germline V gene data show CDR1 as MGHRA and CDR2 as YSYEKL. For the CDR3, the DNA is TGCGCCAGCAGCCAAGTTTTCGCAGGGACTGAAGCTTTCTTT. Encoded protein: CASSQVFAGTEAFF.

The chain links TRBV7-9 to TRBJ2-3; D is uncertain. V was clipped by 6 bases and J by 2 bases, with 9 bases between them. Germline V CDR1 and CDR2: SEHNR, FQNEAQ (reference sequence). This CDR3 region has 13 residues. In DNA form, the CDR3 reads TGTGCCAGCAGACCTGAAAACACAGATACGCAGTATTTT. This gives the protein CASRPENTDTQYF.

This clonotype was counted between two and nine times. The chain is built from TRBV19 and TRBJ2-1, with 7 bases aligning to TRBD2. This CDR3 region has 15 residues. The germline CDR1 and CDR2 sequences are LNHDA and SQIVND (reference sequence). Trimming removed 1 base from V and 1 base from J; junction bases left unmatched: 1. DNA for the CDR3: TGTGCCAGTAGTATAGGGGAGGGATCCTACAATGAGCAGTTCTTC. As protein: CASSIGEGSYNEQFF.

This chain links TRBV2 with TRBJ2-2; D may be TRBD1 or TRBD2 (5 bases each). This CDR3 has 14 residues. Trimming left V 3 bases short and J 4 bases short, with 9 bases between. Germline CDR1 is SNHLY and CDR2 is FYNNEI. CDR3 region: CASSDPGPTGELFF. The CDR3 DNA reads TGTGCCAGCAGTGACCCGGGGCCCACCGGGGAGCTGTTTTTT.

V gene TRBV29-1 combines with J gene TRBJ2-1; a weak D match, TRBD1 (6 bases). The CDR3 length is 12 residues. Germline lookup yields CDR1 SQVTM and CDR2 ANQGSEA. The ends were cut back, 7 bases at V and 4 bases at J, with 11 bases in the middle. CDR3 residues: CSAGDNYNEQFF. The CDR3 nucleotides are TGCAGCGCCGGGGACAATTACAATGAGCAGTTCTTC.

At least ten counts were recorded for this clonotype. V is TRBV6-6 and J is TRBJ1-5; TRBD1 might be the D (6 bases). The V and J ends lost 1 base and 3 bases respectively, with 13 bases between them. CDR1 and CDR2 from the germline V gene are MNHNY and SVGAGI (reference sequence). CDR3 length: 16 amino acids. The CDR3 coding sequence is TGTGCCAGCAGTTACTGGTTGAACAGGGACAATCAGCCCCAGCATTTT. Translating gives CASSYWLNRDNQPQHF.

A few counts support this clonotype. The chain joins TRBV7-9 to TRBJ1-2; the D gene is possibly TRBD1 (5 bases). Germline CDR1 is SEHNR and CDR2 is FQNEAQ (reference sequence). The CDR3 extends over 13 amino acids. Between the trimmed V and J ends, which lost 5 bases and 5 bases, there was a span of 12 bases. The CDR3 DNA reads TGTGCCAGCAGCCCGGTGGGGGTGTATGGCTACACCTTC. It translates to CASSPVGVYGYTF.

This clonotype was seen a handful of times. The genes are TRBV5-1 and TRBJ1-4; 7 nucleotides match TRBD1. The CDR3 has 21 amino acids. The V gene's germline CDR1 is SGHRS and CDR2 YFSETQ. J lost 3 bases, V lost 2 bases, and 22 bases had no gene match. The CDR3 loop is CASSLGIWMKSVGQPNEKLFF. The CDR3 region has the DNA TGCGCCAGCAGCTTAGGGATTTGGATGAAATCAGTGGGACAGCCTAATGAAAAACTGTTTTTT.

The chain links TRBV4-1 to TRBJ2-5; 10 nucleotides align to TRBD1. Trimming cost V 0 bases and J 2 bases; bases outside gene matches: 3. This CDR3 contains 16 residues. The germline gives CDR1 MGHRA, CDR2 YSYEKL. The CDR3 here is CASSQDWGQGQETQYF. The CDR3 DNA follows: TGCGCCAGCAGCCAAGATTGGGGACAGGGGCAAGAGACCCAGTACTTC.

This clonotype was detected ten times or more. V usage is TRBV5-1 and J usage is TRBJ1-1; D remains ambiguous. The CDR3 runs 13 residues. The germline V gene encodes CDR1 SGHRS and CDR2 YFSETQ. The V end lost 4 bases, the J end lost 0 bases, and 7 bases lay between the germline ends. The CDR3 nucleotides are TGCGCCAGCAGCACCGGACTGAACACTGAAGCTTTCTTT. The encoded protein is CASSTGLNTEAFF.

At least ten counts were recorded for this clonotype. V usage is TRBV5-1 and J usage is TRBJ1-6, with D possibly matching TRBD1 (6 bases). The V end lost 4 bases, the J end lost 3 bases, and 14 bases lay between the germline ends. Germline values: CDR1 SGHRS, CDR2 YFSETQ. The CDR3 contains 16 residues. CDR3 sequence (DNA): TGCGCCAGCAGCCTCGGACAGAACTACTATAATTCACCCCTCCACTTT. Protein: CASSLGQNYYNSPLHF. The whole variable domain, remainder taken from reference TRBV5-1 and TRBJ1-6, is KAGVTQTPRYLIKTRGQQVTLSCSPISGHRSVSWYQQTPGQGLQFLFEYFSETQRNKGNFPGRFSGRQFSNSRSEMNVSTLELGDSALYLCASSLGQNYYNSPLHFGNGTRLTVT.

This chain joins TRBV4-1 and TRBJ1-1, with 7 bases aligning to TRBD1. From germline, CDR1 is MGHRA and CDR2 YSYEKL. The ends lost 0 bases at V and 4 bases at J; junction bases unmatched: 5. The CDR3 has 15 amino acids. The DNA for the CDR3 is TGCGCCAGCAGCCAAGAGTATGCAGGGGGCACTGAAGCTTTCTTT. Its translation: CASSQEYAGGTEAFF.

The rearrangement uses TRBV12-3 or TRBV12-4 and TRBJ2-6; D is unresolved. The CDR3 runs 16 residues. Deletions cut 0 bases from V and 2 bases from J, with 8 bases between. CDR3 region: CASSLANFPGANVLTF. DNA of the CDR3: TGTGCCAGCAGTTTAGCCAATTTCCCTGGGGCCAACGTCCTGACTTTC.

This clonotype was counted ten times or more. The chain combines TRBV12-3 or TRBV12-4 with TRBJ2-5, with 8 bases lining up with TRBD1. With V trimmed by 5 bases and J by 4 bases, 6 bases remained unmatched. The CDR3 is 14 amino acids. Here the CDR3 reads CASSTGQGVETQYF. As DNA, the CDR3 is TGTGCCAGCAGTACAGGACAGGGAGTAGAGACCCAGTACTTC.

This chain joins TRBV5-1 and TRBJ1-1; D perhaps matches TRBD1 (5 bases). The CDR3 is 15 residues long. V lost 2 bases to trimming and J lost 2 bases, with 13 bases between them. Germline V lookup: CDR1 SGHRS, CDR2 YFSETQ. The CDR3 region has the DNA TGCGCCAGCAGCTTTGGTGCGGGGGACAACACTGAAGCTTTCTTT. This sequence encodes CASSFGAGDNTEAFF.

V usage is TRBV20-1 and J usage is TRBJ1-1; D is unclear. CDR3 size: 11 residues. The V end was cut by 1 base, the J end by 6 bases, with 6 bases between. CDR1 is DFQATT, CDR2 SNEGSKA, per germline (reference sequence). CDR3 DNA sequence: TGCAGTGCTAGAGTTTTGCCTGAAGCTTTCTTT. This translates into CSARVLPEAFF.

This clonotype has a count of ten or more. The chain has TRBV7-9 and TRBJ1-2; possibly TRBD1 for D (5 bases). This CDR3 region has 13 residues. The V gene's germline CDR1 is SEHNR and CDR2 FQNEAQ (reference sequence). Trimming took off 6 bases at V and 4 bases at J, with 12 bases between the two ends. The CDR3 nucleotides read TGTGCCAGCAGGCCACAGGAGGCCTATGGCTACACCTTC. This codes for CASRPQEAYGYTF. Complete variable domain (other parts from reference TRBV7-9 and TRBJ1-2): DTGVSQNPRHKITKRGQNVTFRCDPISEHNRLYWYRQTLGQGPEFLTYFQNEAQLEKSRLLSDRFSAERPKGSFSTLEIQRTEQGDSAMYLCASRPQEAYGYTFGSGTRLTVV.

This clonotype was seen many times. In DNA form, the CDR3 reads TGCAGCGTTGGACAGGGCCTGGAGCAGTACTTC. Translated: CSVGQGLEQYF. The J gene is TRBJ2-7, the V gene TRBV29-1; 7 bases fit TRBD1. V lost 4 bases, J lost 7 bases, and 4 bases stayed unmatched. This CDR3 is built from 11 residues. CDR1 and CDR2 (germline): SQVTM, ANQGSEA.